This TCR beta chain originates from a study of blood T cell repertoires in COVID-19. Trimming at V came to 5 bases and at J to 2 bases, leaving 4 bases not matched to a gene. Germline CDR1 reads LNHDA; CDR2 reads SQIVND (reference sequence). The length of the CDR3 is 14 residues. Produced via immunoSEQ multiplex PCR; TCRdb's table is partial and in-frame only. The table includes 250,000 or so clones, 83% detected once. Sequences were obtained from PBMCs or T cells enriched from blood (not recorded which). The chain is built from TRBV19 and TRBJ1-2; 8 nucleotides line up with TRBD1. This clonotype was sampled from a woman aged 40 to 55 who had been exposed to COVID-19. The CDR3 nucleotides are TGTGCCAGTAGTTCAGGGGGCTCCAACTATGGCTACACCTTC. As protein: CASSSGGSNYGYTF. The whole variable domain, remainder taken from reference TRBV19 and TRBJ1-2, is DGGITQSPKYLFRKEGQNVTLSCEQNLNHDAMYWYRQDPGQGLRLIYYSQIVNDFQKGDIAEGYSVSREKKESFPLTVTSAQKNPTAFYLCASSSGGSNYGYTFGSGTRLTVV.